The sequence of this T cell receptor (beta chain) was determined in a study of vaccination effects on CD4 cells after COVID-19. Study summary: Participants were vaccinated with two doses of either the BNT162b2 or mRNA-1273 vaccine. Study conclusions and caveats: Late in the post-vaccination period, infection-induced and vaccine-induced clones underwent marked clonal contraction.

The CDR3 extends over 18 amino acids. The germline V gene encodes CDR1 LNHDA and CDR2 SQIVND (reference sequence). V lost 2 bases, J lost 2 bases, and 11 bases stayed unmatched. Viral peptide pool expansion of antigen-specific CD4+ T cells preceded sequencing in the ViraFEST assay. Investigators separated out CD4+ T cells once around eleven days of culture had passed. Nucleocapsid antibody tests were negative, and the vaccine recipients had no prior SARS-CoV-2 infection. A density of about 2 million PBMC per well was used; these cells were cultured with roughly 10 IU/ml IL-2 and around 10 ug/ml peptides. Half-medium replacement with IL-2 medium occurred on days 3 and 7. Turning to this clone: Its antigen is unidentified.

Sequenced by immunoSEQ multiplex PCR; TCRdb stores in-frame clones only, minus some. The data contain about 45,000 clones, around 77% of them singletons. The chain employs TRBV19 and TRBJ1-1, with 10 nucleotides matching TRBD1. The receptor was derived from a human donor who received a COVID-19 vaccine. Specimen: CD4+ T cells from PBMCs cultured with SARS-CoV-2 spike peptides, collected before COVID-19 vaccination. The CDR3 sequence: CASSILGGQGQVNTEAFF. CDR3 sequence (DNA): TGTGCCAGTAGTATATTAGGGGGACAGGGGCAGGTCAACACTGAAGCTTTCTTT.